Listed below are T cell receptor beta chains from one sample, sequenced in a study of cytomegalovirus exposure and HLA in healthy donors. Using immunoSEQ multiplex PCR, the repertoire was profiled, and TCRdb retains in-frame clones only, with some absent. The sample table sets out approximately 38,000 clones. Sequenced input: PBMCs. The receptors were sampled from a man under 40 in good health and CMV-seronegative. Each CDR3 is given without its conserved first and last residue. The D gene is left open where the match is weak.

d_call: TRBD2
v_call: TRBV7-2
cdr3_aa: ASSWASGSTYEQY

d_call: .
v_call: TRBV5-4
cdr3_aa: ASSLGRSTIVEQY

d_call: .
v_call: TRBV6-1
cdr3_aa: ASSEVTGNEQY

d_call: .
v_call: TRBV4-1
cdr3_aa: ASSQFNYNTGELF

d_call: TRBD1
v_call: TRBV4-2
cdr3_aa: ASSPGTDYEQY

d_call: .
v_call: TRBV6-1
cdr3_aa: ASSSYDTEAF

d_call: .
v_call: TRBV6-5
cdr3_aa: ASSYPGLETQY

d_call: TRBD2
v_call: TRBV5-1
cdr3_aa: ASSFLAGGPGYEQY

d_call: TRBD1
v_call: TRBV9
cdr3_aa: ASSVGQGALNTEAF

d_call: .
v_call: TRBV14
cdr3_aa: ASSPGLF

d_call: .
v_call: TRBV9
cdr3_aa: ASSVGVPLTPKETQY

d_call: TRBD2
v_call: TRBV29-1
cdr3_aa: SVEGLAGREQY

d_call: .
v_call: TRBV9
cdr3_aa: ASSVEGGSPDTQY

d_call: .
v_call: TRBV5-1
cdr3_aa: ASSLDEANYGYT

d_call: TRBD1
v_call: TRBV6-1
cdr3_aa: ASSDLGRGPTEAF

d_call: TRBD1
v_call: TRBV5-8
cdr3_aa: ASSPRQGGPPLYGYT

d_call: .
v_call: TRBV6-1
cdr3_aa: ASLGLAYEQY

d_call: .
v_call: TRBV5-6
cdr3_aa: ASSGENTEAF